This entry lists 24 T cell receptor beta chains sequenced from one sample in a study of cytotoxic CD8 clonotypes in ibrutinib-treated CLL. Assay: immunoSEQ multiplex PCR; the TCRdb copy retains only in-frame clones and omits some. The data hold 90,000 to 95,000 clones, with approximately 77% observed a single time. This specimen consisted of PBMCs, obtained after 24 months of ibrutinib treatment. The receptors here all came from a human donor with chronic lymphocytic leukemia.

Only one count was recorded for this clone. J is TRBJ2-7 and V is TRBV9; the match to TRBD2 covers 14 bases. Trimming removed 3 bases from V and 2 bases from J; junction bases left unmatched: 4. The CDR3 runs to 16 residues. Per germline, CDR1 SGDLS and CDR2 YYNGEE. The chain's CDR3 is CASSGGLAGVPYEQYF. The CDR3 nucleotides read TGTGCCAGCAGCGGGGGACTAGCGGGAGTTCCCTACGAGCAGTACTTC. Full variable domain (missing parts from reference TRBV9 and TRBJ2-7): DSGVTQTPKHLITATGQRVTLRCSPRSGDLSVYWYQQSLDQGLQFLIQYYNGEERAKGNILERFSAQQFPDLHSELNLSSLELGDSALYFCASSGGLAGVPYEQYFGPGTRLTVT.

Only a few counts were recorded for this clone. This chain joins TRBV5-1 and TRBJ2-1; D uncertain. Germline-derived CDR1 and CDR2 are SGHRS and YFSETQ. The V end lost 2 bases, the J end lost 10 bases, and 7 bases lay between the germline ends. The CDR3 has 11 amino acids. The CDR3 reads CASSLSDEQFF. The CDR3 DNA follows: TGCGCCAGCAGCTTAAGTGACGAGCAGTTCTTC.

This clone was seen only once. CDR3 loop: CASSRENTEAFF. The CDR3 nucleotides read TGTGCCAGCAGCCGGGAGAACACTGAAGCTTTCTTT. The chain employs TRBV7-9 and TRBJ1-1; D not certain. The CDR3 totals 12 residues. V was clipped by 5 bases and J by 1 base, with 5 bases between them. Germline V gives CDR1 SEHNR, CDR2 FQNEAQ (reference sequence). Drawing the rest from reference TRBV7-9 and TRBJ1-1, the complete variable domain is DTGVSQNPRHKITKRGQNVTFRCDPISEHNRLYWYRQTLGQGPEFLTYFQNEAQLEKSRLLSDRFSAERPKGSFSTLEIQRTEQGDSAMYLCASSRENTEAFFGQGTRLTVV.

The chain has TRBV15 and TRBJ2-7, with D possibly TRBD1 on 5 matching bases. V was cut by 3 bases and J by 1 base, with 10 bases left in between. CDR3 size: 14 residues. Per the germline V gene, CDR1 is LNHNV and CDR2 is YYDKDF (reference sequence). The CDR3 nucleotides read TGTGCCACCAGCAGTAAGGGGTTGTCCTACGAGCAGTACTTC. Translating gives CATSSKGLSYEQYF. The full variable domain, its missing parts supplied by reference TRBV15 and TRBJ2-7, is DAMVIQNPRYQVTQFGKPVTLSCSQTLNHNVMYWYQQKSSQAPKLLFHYYDKDFNNEADTPDNFQSRRPNTSFCFLDIRSPGLGDTAMYLCATSSKGLSYEQYFGPGTRLTVT.

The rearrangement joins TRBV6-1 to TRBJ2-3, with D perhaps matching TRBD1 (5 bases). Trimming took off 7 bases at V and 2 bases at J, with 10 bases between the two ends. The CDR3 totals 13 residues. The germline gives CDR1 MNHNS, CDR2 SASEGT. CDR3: CASNRQHTDTQYF. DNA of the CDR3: TGTGCCAGCAACAGACAGCACACAGATACGCAGTATTTT.

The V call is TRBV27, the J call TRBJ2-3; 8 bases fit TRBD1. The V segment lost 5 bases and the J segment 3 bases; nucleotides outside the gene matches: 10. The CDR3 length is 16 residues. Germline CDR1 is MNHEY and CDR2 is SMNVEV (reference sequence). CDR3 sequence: CASSDTDRASTDTQYF. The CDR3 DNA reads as TGTGCCAGCAGTGACACGGACAGGGCCTCGACAGATACGCAGTATTTT.

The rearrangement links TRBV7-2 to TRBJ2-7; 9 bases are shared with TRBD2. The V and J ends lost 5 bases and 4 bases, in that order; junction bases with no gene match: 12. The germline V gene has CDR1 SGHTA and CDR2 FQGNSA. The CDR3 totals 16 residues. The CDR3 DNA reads TGTGCCAGCAGCCTAGGTAGCGGGAGTGCCGGGTACGAGCAGTACTTC. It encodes CASSLGSGSAGYEQYF.

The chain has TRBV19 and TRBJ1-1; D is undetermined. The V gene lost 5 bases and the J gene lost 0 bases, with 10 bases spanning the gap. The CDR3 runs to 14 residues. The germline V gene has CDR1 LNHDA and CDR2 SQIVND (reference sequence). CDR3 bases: TGTGCCAGTAGTCCCTTCGGAATGAACACTGAAGCTTTCTTT. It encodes CASSPFGMNTEAFF.

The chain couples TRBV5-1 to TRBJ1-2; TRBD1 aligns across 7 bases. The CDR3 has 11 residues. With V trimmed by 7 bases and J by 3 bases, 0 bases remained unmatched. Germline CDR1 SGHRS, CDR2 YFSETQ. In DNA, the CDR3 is TGCGCCAGCGGACAGGACTATGGCTACACCTTC. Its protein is CASGQDYGYTF. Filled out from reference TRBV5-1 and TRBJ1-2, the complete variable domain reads KAGVTQTPRYLIKTRGQQVTLSCSPISGHRSVSWYQQTPGQGLQFLFEYFSETQRNKGNFPGRFSGRQFSNSRSEMNVSTLELGDSALYLCASGQDYGYTFGSGTRLTVV.

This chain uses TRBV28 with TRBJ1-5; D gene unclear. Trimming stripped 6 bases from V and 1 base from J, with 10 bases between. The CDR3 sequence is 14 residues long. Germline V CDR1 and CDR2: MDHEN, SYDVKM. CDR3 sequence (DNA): TGTGCCAGCAGGGCGGACCTGAGCAATCAGCCCCAGCATTTT. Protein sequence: CASRADLSNQPQHF.

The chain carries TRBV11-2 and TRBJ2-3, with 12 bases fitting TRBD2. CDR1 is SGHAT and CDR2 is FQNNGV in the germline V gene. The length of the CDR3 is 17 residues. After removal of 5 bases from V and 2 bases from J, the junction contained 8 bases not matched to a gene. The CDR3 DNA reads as TGTGCCAGCAGCCTAAGAAGACTAGCGGGGGCCACAGATACGCAGTATTTT. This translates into CASSLRRLAGATDTQYF.

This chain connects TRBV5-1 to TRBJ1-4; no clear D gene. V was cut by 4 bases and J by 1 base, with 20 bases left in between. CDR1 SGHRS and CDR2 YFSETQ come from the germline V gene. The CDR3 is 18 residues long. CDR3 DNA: TGCGCCAGCAGCCATCCGACGGGCCCCTGGGAAACTAATGAAAAACTGTTTTTT. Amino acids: CASSHPTGPWETNEKLFF.

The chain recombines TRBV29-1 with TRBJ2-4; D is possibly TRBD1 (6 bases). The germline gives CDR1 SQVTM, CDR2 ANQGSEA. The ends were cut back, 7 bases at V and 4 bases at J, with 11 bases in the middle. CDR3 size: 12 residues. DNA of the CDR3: TGCAGCGCCAGGACAGTAAAAAACATTCAGTACTTC. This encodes CSARTVKNIQYF.

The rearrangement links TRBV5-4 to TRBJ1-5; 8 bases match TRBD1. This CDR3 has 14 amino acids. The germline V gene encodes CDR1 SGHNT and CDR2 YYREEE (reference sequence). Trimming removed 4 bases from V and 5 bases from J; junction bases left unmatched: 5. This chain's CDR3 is CASSPQGAYQPQHF. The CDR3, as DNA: TGTGCCAGCAGCCCCCAGGGGGCATATCAGCCCCAGCATTTT.

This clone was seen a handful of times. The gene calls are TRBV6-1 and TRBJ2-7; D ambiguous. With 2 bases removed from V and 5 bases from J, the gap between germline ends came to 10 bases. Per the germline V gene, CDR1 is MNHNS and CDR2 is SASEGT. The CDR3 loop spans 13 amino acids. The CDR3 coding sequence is TGTGCCAGCAGTGAACATCGAGACCACGAGCAGTACTTC. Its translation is CASSEHRDHEQYF.

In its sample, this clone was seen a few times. Here the CDR3 DNA reads TGCGCCAGCAGCTTGGAGGGGGCGGGCTACGAGCAGTACTTC. This sequence encodes CASSLEGAGYEQYF. The V call is TRBV5-1, the J call TRBJ2-7; 7 bases fit TRBD1. Trimming at V came to 0 bases and at J to 3 bases, leaving 3 bases not matched to a gene. CDR3 size: 14 residues. Germline CDR1 and CDR2: SGHRS and YFSETQ.

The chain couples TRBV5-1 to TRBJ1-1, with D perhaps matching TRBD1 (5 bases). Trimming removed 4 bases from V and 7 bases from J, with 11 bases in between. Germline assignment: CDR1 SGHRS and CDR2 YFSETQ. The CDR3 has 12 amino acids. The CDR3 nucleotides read TGCGCCAGCAGCACAACAGGACTTGAAGCTTTCTTT. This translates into CASSTTGLEAFF.

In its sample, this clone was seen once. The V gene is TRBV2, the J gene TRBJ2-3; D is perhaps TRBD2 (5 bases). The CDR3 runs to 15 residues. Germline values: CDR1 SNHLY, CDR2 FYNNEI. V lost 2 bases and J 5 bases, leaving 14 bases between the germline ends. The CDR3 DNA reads TGTGCCAGCAGTGAAATGCTGCCTAGCTTAGATACGCAGTATTTT. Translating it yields CASSEMLPSLDTQYF.

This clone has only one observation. In DNA, the CDR3 is TGTGCCAGCAGTCCCGGACCTTGGAAGATCTCAACTAATGAAAAACTGTTTTTT. Its translation: CASSPGPWKISTNEKLFF. V is TRBV4-2 and J is TRBJ1-4; D is uncertain. The V gene's germline CDR1 is LGHNA and CDR2 YNFKEQ. V was pared by 6 bases and J by 0 bases, with 20 bases between. This CDR3 is 18 amino acids long.

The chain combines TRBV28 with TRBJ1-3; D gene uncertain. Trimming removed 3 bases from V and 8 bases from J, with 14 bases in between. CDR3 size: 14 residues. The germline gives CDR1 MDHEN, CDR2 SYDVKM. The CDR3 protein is CASSLGILRDTIYF. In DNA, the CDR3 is TGTGCCAGCAGTTTGGGGATCTTAAGGGACACCATATATTTT.

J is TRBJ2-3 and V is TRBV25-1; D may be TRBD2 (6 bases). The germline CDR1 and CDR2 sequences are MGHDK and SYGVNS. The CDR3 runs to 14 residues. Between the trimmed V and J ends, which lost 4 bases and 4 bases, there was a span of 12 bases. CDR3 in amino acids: CASSVTGVADTQYF. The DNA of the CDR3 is TGTGCCAGCAGTGTAACGGGAGTGGCAGATACGCAGTATTTT.

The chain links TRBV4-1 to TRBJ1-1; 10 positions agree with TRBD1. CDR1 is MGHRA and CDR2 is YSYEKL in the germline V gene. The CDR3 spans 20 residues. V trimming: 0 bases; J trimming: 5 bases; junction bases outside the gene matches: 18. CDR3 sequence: CASSQDEQRTGGLMGTEAFF. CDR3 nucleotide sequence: TGCGCCAGCAGCCAAGATGAACAAAGGACAGGGGGGTTAATGGGGACTGAAGCTTTCTTT.

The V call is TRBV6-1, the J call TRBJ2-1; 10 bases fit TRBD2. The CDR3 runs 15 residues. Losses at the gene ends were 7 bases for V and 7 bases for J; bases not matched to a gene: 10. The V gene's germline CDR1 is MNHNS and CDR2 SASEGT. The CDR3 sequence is CASISGTSVDNEQFF. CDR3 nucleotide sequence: TGTGCCAGCATTTCCGGGACTAGCGTTGATAATGAGCAGTTCTTC.

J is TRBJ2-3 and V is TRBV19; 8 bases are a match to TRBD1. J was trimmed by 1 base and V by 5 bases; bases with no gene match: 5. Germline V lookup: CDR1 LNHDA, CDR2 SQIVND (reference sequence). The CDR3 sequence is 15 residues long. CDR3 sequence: CASSSPGGGTDTQYF. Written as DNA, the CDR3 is TGTGCCAGTAGTTCCCCAGGGGGCGGCACAGATACGCAGTATTTT.